The 29 T cell receptor beta chains presented below share a single source sample, sequenced in a study of blood T cell repertoires in COVID-19. Clones were read by immunoSEQ multiplex PCR, and TCRdb kept only the in-frame ones, dropping some. The data show around 250,000 clones, with around 88% seen just once and 2% to 2.5% held by the top ten. Sample: PBMCs or T cells enriched from blood (not recorded which). These receptors all stem from a woman between 45 and 65 years old who had recovered from COVID-19.

This clone was seen ten or more times. The chain links TRBV6-2 or TRBV6-3 to TRBJ2-7; possibly TRBD1 for D (6 bases). This CDR3 has 15 amino acids. Trimming stripped 5 bases from V and 6 bases from J, with 20 bases between. Germline V CDR1 and CDR2: MNHEY, SVGEGT. CDR3 in amino acids: CASSNHLTGSAEQYF. For the CDR3, the DNA is TGTGCCAGCAGTAACCACTTGACAGGTTCAGCCGAGCAGTACTTC.

The V and J genes are TRBV5-4 and TRBJ2-3; no clear D gene. CDR1 and CDR2 from the germline V gene are SGHNT and YYREEE (reference sequence). V lost 2 bases, J lost 4 bases, and 8 bases lay in between. This CDR3 is 13 amino acids long. The CDR3 protein is CASSLDSADTQYF. The CDR3 DNA reads as TGTGCCAGCAGCTTAGACTCGGCAGATACGCAGTATTTT.

This clone was seen more than once but under ten times. The chain couples TRBV29-1 to TRBJ2-1; no definite D call. Germline V lookup: CDR1 SQVTM, CDR2 ANQGSEA. The V gene lost 4 bases and the J gene lost 9 bases, with 22 bases spanning the gap. The CDR3 contains 15 residues. The CDR3 region is CSVGGRAADVGEQFF. In DNA form, the CDR3 reads TGCAGCGTTGGAGGCAGAGCTGCCGACGTGGGTGAGCAGTTCTTC.

In DNA form, the CDR3 reads TGTGCCAGCAGCGTCCCACAGGGAAGATATGGCTACACCTTC. Translated, it gives CASSVPQGRYGYTF. The genes are TRBV9 and TRBJ1-2; a weak D match, TRBD1 (6 bases). Trimming removed 2 bases at V and 5 bases at J, with 13 bases between. Germline-derived CDR1 and CDR2 are SGDLS and YYNGEE. The CDR3 is made up of 14 amino acids. The whole variable domain, filled in from reference TRBV9 and TRBJ1-2, reads DSGVTQTPKHLITATGQRVTLRCSPRSGDLSVYWYQQSLDQGLQFLIQYYNGEERAKGNILERFSAQQFPDLHSELNLSSLELGDSALYFCASSVPQGRYGYTFGSGTRLTVV.

CDR3 region: CASSYGVVFF. The CDR3 DNA is TGTGCCAGCAGTTACGGTGTAGTGTTCTTC. The chain recombines TRBV6-2 or TRBV6-3 with TRBJ2-1; D is uncertain. Trimming removed 2 bases at V and 15 bases at J, with 8 bases between. This CDR3 comprises 10 residues. Germline V gene sequence: CDR1 MNHEY, CDR2 SVGEGT.

CDR3 loop: CASSLADRETQYF. The DNA of the CDR3 is TGTGCCAGCAGCTTGGCTGACAGAGAGACCCAGTACTTC. J is TRBJ2-5 and V is TRBV5-4; the D gene is possibly TRBD1 (5 bases). This CDR3 has 13 residues. V was clipped by 0 bases and J by 4 bases, with 7 bases between them. Germline V CDR1 and CDR2: SGHNT, YYREEE (reference sequence).

V and J are TRBV27 and TRBJ2-7, with a possible D match to TRBD1 (5 bases). CDR1 MNHEY and CDR2 SMNVEV come from the germline V gene (reference sequence). This CDR3 has 13 residues. V shed 6 bases and J shed 6 bases, with 15 bases lying between them. The CDR3 is CASRSMQGTEQYF. CDR3 nucleotides: TGTGCCAGCAGGTCAATGCAGGGCACCGAGCAGTACTTC.

V gene TRBV2 combines with J gene TRBJ2-7; 8 nucleotides agree with TRBD1. The length of the CDR3 is 12 residues. The V gene's germline CDR1 is SNHLY and CDR2 FYNNEI. The J segment lost 3 bases and the V segment lost 6 bases, leaving 1 base of the junction unmatched. CDR3 loop: CASRDRVYEQYF. The CDR3 region has the DNA TGTGCCAGCAGGGACAGGGTCTACGAGCAGTACTTC. Using reference TRBV2 and TRBJ2-7 for the parts outside the CDR3, the full variable domain is EPEVTQTPSHQVTQMGQEVILRCVPISNHLYFYWYRQILGQKVEFLVSFYNNEISEKSEIFDDQFSVERPDGSNFTLKIRSTKLEDSAMYFCASRDRVYEQYFGPGTRLTVT.

This clone turned up a few times. This chain connects TRBV2 to TRBJ1-5; a possible D gene is TRBD1 (6 bases). The germline CDR1 and CDR2 sequences are SNHLY and FYNNEI. The germline V and J ends were trimmed by 4 bases and 4 bases, with 8 bases remaining between them. The CDR3 extends over 13 amino acids. CDR3 protein: CASSGTVNQPQHF. The CDR3 DNA is TGTGCCAGCAGTGGGACAGTTAATCAGCCCCAGCATTTT.

The chain couples TRBV5-1 to TRBJ2-1, with D uncertain. Trimming pared 1 base from V and 3 bases from J, leaving 5 bases between. There are 13 residues in the CDR3. CDR1 SGHRS and CDR2 YFSETQ come from the germline V gene. In DNA, the CDR3 is TGCGCCAGCAGCTTGAGCAACTACAATGAGCAGTTCTTC. Its protein product is CASSLSNYNEQFF.

V and J are TRBV7-9 and TRBJ2-1, with 8 positions matching TRBD2. Germline lookup yields CDR1 SEHNR and CDR2 FQNEAQ (reference sequence). V shed 6 bases, J shed 6 bases, and the junction held 13 bases outside the gene matches. CDR3 size: 16 residues. CDR3 sequence: CASSYTGRGAGNEQFF. The CDR3 DNA reads TGTGCCAGCAGTTATACCGGGAGGGGAGCGGGCAATGAGCAGTTCTTC. Using reference TRBV7-9 and TRBJ2-1 for the parts outside the CDR3, the full variable domain is DTGVSQNPRHKITKRGQNVTFRCDPISEHNRLYWYRQTLGQGPEFLTYFQNEAQLEKSRLLSDRFSAERPKGSFSTLEIQRTEQGDSAMYLCASSYTGRGAGNEQFFGPGTRLTVL.

This clone appeared a single time. This CDR3 is CASSNSRSTDTQYF. As DNA, the CDR3 is TGCGCCAGCAGCAACAGCCGTAGCACAGATACGCAGTATTTT. V and J are TRBV5-1 and TRBJ2-3; no definite D call. V was cut by 4 bases and J by 0 bases, with 9 bases left in between. The CDR3 runs 14 residues. CDR1 SGHRS and CDR2 YFSETQ come from the germline V gene.

This clone was detected once. J is TRBJ1-6 and V is TRBV7-6, with TRBD1 matching 7 bases. Trimming removed 5 bases from V and 0 bases from J; junction bases left unmatched: 10. This CDR3 contains 18 residues. CDR1 and CDR2 (germline): SGHVS, FNYEAQ. CDR3 region: CASSASSRGSSYNSPLHF. In DNA form, the CDR3 reads TGTGCCAGCAGCGCCTCCTCCAGGGGGAGCTCCTATAATTCACCCCTCCACTTT.

The chain couples TRBV11-3 to TRBJ2-1; D unresolved. The CDR3 sequence is 13 residues long. V dropped 0 bases and J dropped 6 bases, with 6 bases sitting between them. Germline CDR1 and CDR2: SGHNT and YENEEA. The CDR3: CASSLEQSNEQFF. The CDR3 coding sequence is TGTGCCAGCAGCTTAGAACAGTCCAATGAGCAGTTCTTC.

V is TRBV7-2 and J is TRBJ1-1, with a possible D match to TRBD1 (5 bases). Trimming removed 6 bases from V and 1 base from J, with 9 bases in between. CDR3 length: 13 residues. CDR1 and CDR2 from the germline V gene are SGHTA and FQGNSA. As DNA, the CDR3 is TGTGCCAGCAGGATAGACAGGAACACTGAAGCTTTCTTT. Amino acids: CASRIDRNTEAFF.

The J gene is TRBJ2-5, the V gene TRBV5-5; D gene uncertain. The V end lost 0 bases, the J end lost 0 bases, and 6 bases lay between the germline ends. The germline V gene has CDR1 SGHKS and CDR2 YYEKEE (reference sequence). This CDR3 region has 14 residues. The CDR3 DNA sequence: TGTGCCAGCAGCTTGGGGCCCAACCAAGAGACCCAGTACTTC. This encodes CASSLGPNQETQYF.

The genes are TRBV9 and TRBJ2-1, with 9 bases matching TRBD1. The length of the CDR3 is 15 residues. Germline CDR1 SGDLS, CDR2 YYNGEE. Germline trimming cut 1 base from V and 7 bases from J; bases unmatched to any gene: 6. The CDR3 DNA sequence: TGTGCCAGCAGCGTAAGGACAGGGGCACGGAATGAGCAGTTCTTC. Translation: CASSVRTGARNEQFF.

The V gene is TRBV27, the J gene TRBJ2-5; TRBD1 matches at 7 bases. The germline V gene has CDR1 MNHEY and CDR2 SMNVEV (reference sequence). V shed 5 bases and J 1 base; nucleotides not matched to a gene: 1. The CDR3 totals 13 residues. CDR3 sequence: CASSGDSQETQYF. The CDR3 nucleotides read TGTGCCAGCAGTGGGGACAGCCAAGAGACCCAGTACTTC.

This clone was seen only a few times. The chain joins TRBV5-6 to TRBJ1-3, with a possible D match to TRBD1 (5 bases). This CDR3 has 15 amino acids. Per the germline V gene, CDR1 is SGHDT and CDR2 is YYEEEE. Trimming shortened V by 0 bases and J by 7 bases, and 14 bases separated the two germline ends. The CDR3 DNA sequence: TGTGCCAGCAGCTTGGCCGCAGGACGGGGGAACACCATATATTTT. It codes for CASSLAAGRGNTIYF.

This chain connects TRBV6-4 to TRBJ1-1, with 8 bases that match TRBD1. The CDR3 has 14 residues. Germline CDR1 and CDR2: MRHNA and SNTAGT. The trim removed 6 bases at V and 0 bases at J, leaving 3 bases unmatched. The CDR3 loop is CASRKDRVNTEAFF. The CDR3 coding sequence is TGTGCCAGCAGGAAGGACAGGGTGAACACTGAAGCTTTCTTT.

For this clone: Other DNA sequences in this sample translate to the same CDR3. The chain has TRBV6-1 and TRBJ1-2; a weak D match, TRBD1 (5 bases). CDR1 and CDR2 from the germline V gene are MNHNS and SASEGT. The CDR3 consists of 14 residues. The V gene lost 1 base and the J gene lost 2 bases, with 8 bases spanning the gap. Here the CDR3 reads CASSEVGGNYGYTF. The CDR3 DNA is TGTGCCAGCAGTGAAGTGGGGGGGAACTATGGCTACACCTTC.

The CDR3 here is CASTQLGLGTEAFF. The CDR3 DNA reads as TGTGCCAGCACCCAATTGGGCTTGGGCACTGAAGCTTTCTTT. The chain links TRBV9 to TRBJ1-1; D not resolved. V was pared by 6 bases and J by 4 bases, with 16 bases between. Germline loops: CDR1 SGDLS, CDR2 YYNGEE. There are 14 residues in the CDR3.

In DNA, the CDR3 is TGTGCCAGCAGCTTAGGCGGTAGCTCCTACGTTGAGCAGTTCTTC. Amino acids: CASSLGGSSYVEQFF. V usage is TRBV5-5 and J usage is TRBJ2-1; no reliable D call. Deletions cut 2 bases from V and 9 bases from J, with 18 bases between. The V gene's germline CDR1 is SGHKS and CDR2 YYEKEE (reference sequence). The CDR3 covers 15 residues.

This chain links TRBV18 with TRBJ1-3; no reliable D call. This CDR3 is 16 amino acids long. Trimming pared 5 bases from V and 2 bases from J, leaving 16 bases between. Germline CDR1 and CDR2: KGHSH and LQKENI. The CDR3: CASSTGLTGTGNTIYF. The CDR3 DNA reads TGTGCCAGCTCAACGGGTTTGACGGGGACTGGAAACACCATATATTTT.

The chain links TRBV5-1 to TRBJ1-2; D is uncertain. Trimming shortened V by 0 bases and J by 5 bases, and 8 bases separated the two germline ends. CDR1 and CDR2 (germline): SGHRS, YFSETQ. This CDR3 is 13 amino acids long. CDR3 loop: CASSLEGGYGYTF. The CDR3 nucleotides read TGCGCCAGCAGCTTGGAGGGAGGGTATGGCTACACCTTC.

The chain has TRBV7-9 and TRBJ1-1; 8 bases map to TRBD1. CDR1 is SEHNR and CDR2 is FQNEAQ in the germline V gene (reference sequence). V dropped 3 bases and J dropped 4; count of bases not matched to a gene: 4. This CDR3 has 14 residues. The CDR3: CASSLTGVSTEAFF. The CDR3, as DNA: TGTGCCAGCAGCTTGACAGGGGTTAGCACTGAAGCTTTCTTT. Full variable domain (outside the CDR3, taken from reference TRBV7-9 and TRBJ1-1): DTGVSQNPRHKITKRGQNVTFRCDPISEHNRLYWYRQTLGQGPEFLTYFQNEAQLEKSRLLSDRFSAERPKGSFSTLEIQRTEQGDSAMYLCASSLTGVSTEAFFGQGTRLTVV.

The chain carries TRBV6-2 or TRBV6-3 and TRBJ1-1; 8 bases match TRBD1. From germline, CDR1 is MNHEY and CDR2 SVGEGT. V gave up 6 bases and J gave up 11 bases; unmatched junction bases: 5. This CDR3 is built from 11 residues. CDR3 amino acids: CASSENRGAFF. CDR3 nucleotides: TGTGCCAGCAGCGAGAACAGGGGGGCTTTCTTT.

The sample holds one count of this clone. V is TRBV27 and J is TRBJ2-2; D is possibly TRBD2 (5 bases). Trimming shortened V by 1 base and J by 6 bases, and 9 bases separated the two germline ends. Germline V CDR1 and CDR2: MNHEY, SMNVEV (reference sequence). The CDR3 contains 14 residues. The CDR3 is CASSLYRTSGELFF. In DNA, the CDR3 is TGTGCCAGCAGTTTATATCGGACTTCCGGGGAGCTGTTTTTT.

The chain carries TRBV10-3 and TRBJ2-7, with a possible D match to TRBD2 (6 bases). Looked up from germline, CDR1 is ENHRY and CDR2 is SYGVKD. With 7 bases removed from V and 2 bases from J, the gap between germline ends came to 15 bases. The CDR3 is 14 residues long. CDR3 region: CAINPGAGPYEQYF. The DNA for the CDR3 is TGTGCCATCAACCCGGGAGCGGGCCCCTACGAGCAGTACTTC.